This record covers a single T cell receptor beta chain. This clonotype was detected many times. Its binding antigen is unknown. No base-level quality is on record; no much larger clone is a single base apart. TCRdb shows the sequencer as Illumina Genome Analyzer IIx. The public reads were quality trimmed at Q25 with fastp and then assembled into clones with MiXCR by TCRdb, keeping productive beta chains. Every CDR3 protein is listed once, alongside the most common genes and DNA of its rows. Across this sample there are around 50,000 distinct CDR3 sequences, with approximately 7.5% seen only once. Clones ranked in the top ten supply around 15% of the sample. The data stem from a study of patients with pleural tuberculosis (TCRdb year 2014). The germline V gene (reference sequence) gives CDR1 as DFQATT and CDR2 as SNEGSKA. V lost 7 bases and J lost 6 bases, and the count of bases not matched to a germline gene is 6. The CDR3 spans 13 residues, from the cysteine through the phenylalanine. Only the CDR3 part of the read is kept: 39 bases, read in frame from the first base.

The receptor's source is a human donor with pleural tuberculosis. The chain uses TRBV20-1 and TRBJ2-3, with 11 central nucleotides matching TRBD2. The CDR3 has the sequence CSVPGLAADTQYF. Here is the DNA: TGCAGTGTTCCGGGACTAGCGGCCGATACGCAGTATTTT.